The next 22 T cell receptor beta chains were all read from a single sample in a study of shared clonotypes between healthy human individuals. Profiled with immunoSEQ multiplex PCR; TCRdb holds only in-frame clones, not every one. The sample yields 2 million to 2.5 million clones, almost 96% seen once. The specimen was naive CD4+ T cells sorted from blood. Regarding subset: CD45RA+ positively selected. These receptors were obtained from a man between 18 and 29 years old in good health.

A few counts support this clone. This chain connects TRBV2 to TRBJ1-2; D gene ambiguous. The CDR3 loop spans 14 amino acids. CDR1 is SNHLY and CDR2 is FYNNEI in the germline V gene. V lost 6 bases to trimming and J lost 6 bases, with 17 bases between them. The CDR3 sequence: CASSPRVNWDGYTF. CDR3 coding DNA: TGTGCCAGCAGCCCAAGGGTGAATTGGGATGGCTACACCTTC.

The V call is TRBV5-1, the J call TRBJ2-3; 7 bases align to TRBD1. The trim removed 2 bases at V and 2 bases at J, leaving 5 bases unmatched. This CDR3 is 15 amino acids long. The germline V gene has CDR1 SGHRS and CDR2 YFSETQ. CDR3 nucleotides: TGCGCCAGCAGCTTAGGCGGACAGGACACAGATACGCAGTATTTT. It is translated as CASSLGGQDTDTQYF.

The CDR3 here is CASSGVLRHTEAFF. The CDR3 DNA follows: TGTGCCAGCAGTGGTGTACTTAGACACACTGAAGCTTTCTTT. The chain joins TRBV21-1 to TRBJ1-1. TRBV21-1 represents a pseudogene. The CDR3 covers 14 residues.

This clone was detected only once. J is TRBJ1-6 and V is TRBV5-1, with unresolved D. The V gene lost 0 bases and the J gene lost 7 bases, with 11 bases spanning the gap. CDR3 length: 15 residues. Germline V gene lookup returns CDR1 SGHRS and CDR2 YFSETQ. The CDR3 region is CASSLDNGVNSPLHF. The CDR3 DNA is TGCGCCAGCAGCTTGGATAACGGAGTGAATTCACCCCTCCACTTT. The full variable domain, completed using reference TRBV5-1 and TRBJ1-6, is KAGVTQTPRYLIKTRGQQVTLSCSPISGHRSVSWYQQTPGQGLQFLFEYFSETQRNKGNFPGRFSGRQFSNSRSEMNVSTLELGDSALYLCASSLDNGVNSPLHFGNGTRLTVT.

The rearrangement links TRBV10-3 to TRBJ2-3; 10 bases match TRBD2. The J segment lost 3 bases and the V segment lost 4 bases, leaving 7 bases of the junction unmatched. Germline V gene lookup returns CDR1 ENHRY and CDR2 SYGVKD. This CDR3 region has 16 residues. In DNA, the CDR3 is TGTGCCATCAGTGTGGCTAGCGGGAGTGGTACAGATACGCAGTATTTT. It is translated as CAISVASGSGTDTQYF.

The chain links TRBV5-1 to TRBJ1-1; D may be TRBD1 (5 bases). The CDR3 spans 16 residues. The V gene lost 4 bases and the J gene lost 5 bases, with 21 bases spanning the gap. CDR1 SGHRS and CDR2 YFSETQ come from the germline V gene. This chain's CDR3 is CASSTGPEGRMTEAFF. In DNA, the CDR3 is TGCGCCAGCAGCACCGGCCCCGAGGGGCGGATGACTGAAGCTTTCTTT.

Of note for this clone: Other nucleotide sequences in the sample specify the same CDR3. The chain employs TRBV9 and TRBJ2-1; 11 bases are shared with TRBD2. The CDR3 consists of 15 residues. Germline loops: CDR1 SGDLS, CDR2 YYNGEE. With 2 bases clipped from V and 7 bases from J, the junction kept 5 bases outside the gene matches. CDR3 region: CASSVELAGVNEQFF. The DNA of the CDR3 is TGTGCCAGCAGCGTCGAACTAGCGGGAGTGAATGAGCAGTTCTTC.

V gene TRBV28 combines with J gene TRBJ2-7, with 11 positions matching TRBD2. V lost 5 bases to trimming and J lost 2 bases; unmatched junction nucleotides: 5. CDR1 is MDHEN and CDR2 is SYDVKM in the germline V gene. The length of the CDR3 is 15 residues. The CDR3 DNA reads TGTGCCAGCAGTGCCACTAGCGGGGGAACCTACGAGCAGTACTTC. This encodes CASSATSGGTYEQYF.

The J gene is TRBJ2-1, the V gene TRBV5-1; TRBD2 aligns across 11 bases. V shed 2 bases and J 8 bases; nucleotides not matched to a gene: 3. The CDR3 is 14 residues long. Per germline, CDR1 SGHRS and CDR2 YFSETQ. CDR3 region: CASSLTSGGDEQFF. The CDR3 DNA sequence: TGCGCCAGCAGCTTAACTAGCGGGGGAGATGAGCAGTTCTTC.

The V and J genes are TRBV6-5 and TRBJ2-1; TRBD1 might be the D (7 bases). Trimming removed 5 bases from V and 10 bases from J, with 12 bases in between. Germline V gene lookup returns CDR1 MNHEY and CDR2 SVGAGI. The CDR3 totals 12 residues. The CDR3 DNA follows: TGTGCCAGCAGTGGAGGGGGCGGGGAGCAGTTCTTC. Its protein product is CASSGGGGEQFF.

The chain employs TRBV5-4 and TRBJ2-1; D remains ambiguous. The V and J ends lost 3 bases and 5 bases respectively, with 12 bases between them. Germline values: CDR1 SGHNT, CDR2 YYREEE (reference sequence). The length of the CDR3 is 14 residues. The CDR3: CASSSPGLNNEQFF. The CDR3 bases are TGTGCCAGCAGCTCCCCGGGTCTGAACAATGAGCAGTTCTTC.

V gene TRBV9 combines with J gene TRBJ1-1, with D perhaps TRBD1 (5 bases). Trimming stripped 0 bases from V and 6 bases from J, with 9 bases between. This CDR3 contains 13 residues. From germline, CDR1 is SGDLS and CDR2 YYNGEE. CDR3 bases: TGTGCCAGCAGCGTAGGTCCGGGACCTGAAGCTTTCTTT. Translated, it gives CASSVGPGPEAFF. The full variable domain, in which reference TRBV9 and TRBJ1-1 provide the parts outside the CDR3, is DSGVTQTPKHLITATGQRVTLRCSPRSGDLSVYWYQQSLDQGLQFLIQYYNGEERAKGNILERFSAQQFPDLHSELNLSSLELGDSALYFCASSVGPGPEAFFGQGTRLTVV.

This chain connects TRBV18 to TRBJ1-2; tentative D call: TRBD1 (5 bases). Trimming stripped 4 bases from V and 6 bases from J, with 24 bases between. There are 17 residues in the CDR3. Germline V gene lookup returns CDR1 KGHSH and CDR2 LQKENI. As DNA, the CDR3 is TGTGCCAGCTCACTCGCAGTTCACATCAGGGCGGAGGATGGCTACACCTTC. It specifies CASSLAVHIRAEDGYTF.

V and J are TRBV9 and TRBJ2-3; TRBD2 aligns across 15 bases. Germline loops: CDR1 SGDLS, CDR2 YYNGEE. With V trimmed by 4 bases and J by 8 bases, 14 bases remained unmatched. The CDR3 extends over 18 amino acids. This chain's CDR3 is CASSRTRTSGRDGGTQYF. The CDR3 nucleotides are TGTGCCAGCAGCCGAACTCGGACTAGCGGGAGGGATGGAGGTACGCAGTATTTT. The full variable domain, completed using reference TRBV9 and TRBJ2-3, is DSGVTQTPKHLITATGQRVTLRCSPRSGDLSVYWYQQSLDQGLQFLIQYYNGEERAKGNILERFSAQQFPDLHSELNLSSLELGDSALYFCASSRTRTSGRDGGTQYFGPGTRLTVL.

The chain has TRBV30 and TRBJ1-5; D gene ambiguous. This CDR3 contains 14 residues. Germline V gene data show CDR1 as GTSNPN and CDR2 as SVGIG (reference sequence). The ends were cut back, 0 bases at V and 0 bases at J, with 6 bases in the middle. For the CDR3, the DNA is TGTGCCTGGAGTGTAATAAATAGCAATCAGCCCCAGCATTTT. Its protein product is CAWSVINSNQPQHF.

This clone appeared once. J is TRBJ2-2 and V is TRBV28; TRBD1 matches 7 bases. V lost 1 base, J lost 4 bases, and 9 bases stayed unmatched. Per germline, CDR1 MDHEN and CDR2 SYDVKM. The CDR3 loop spans 17 amino acids. CDR3 residues: CASSLSWDRVTTGELFF. CDR3 coding DNA: TGTGCCAGCAGTTTATCATGGGACAGAGTGACCACCGGGGAGCTGTTTTTT.

J is TRBJ2-4 and V is TRBV6-1; D gene unclear. Trimming removed 6 bases at V and 0 bases at J, with 12 bases between. CDR1 MNHNS and CDR2 SASEGT come from the germline V gene. There are 15 residues in the CDR3. The CDR3 sequence: CASRSRILAKNIQYF. The CDR3 DNA sequence: TGTGCCAGCAGAAGCAGAATACTAGCCAAAAACATTCAGTACTTC.

This sequence joins TRBV29-1 and TRBJ1-5; D is perhaps TRBD1 (6 bases). V was shortened by 7 bases and J by 7 bases, with 14 bases between the two germline ends. There are 12 residues in the CDR3. Germline V gene data show CDR1 as SQVTM and CDR2 as ANQGSEA. The CDR3 loop is CSATGGGQPQHF. For the CDR3, the DNA is TGCAGCGCCACAGGAGGGGGGCAGCCCCAGCATTTT.

This clone was observed a few times. The V gene is TRBV6-4, the J gene TRBJ2-7, with D possibly being TRBD1 or TRBD2 (6 bases each). V lost 6 bases and J 0 bases, leaving 15 bases between the germline ends. The germline CDR1 and CDR2 sequences are MRHNA and SNTAGT. The CDR3 runs 15 residues. The CDR3 is CASSKEGGSSYEQYF. The CDR3 nucleotides read TGTGCCAGCAGCAAGGAGGGGGGAAGCTCCTACGAGCAGTACTTC.

This chain joins TRBV6-6 and TRBJ1-2; 9 bases line up with TRBD1. CDR3 length equals 14 residues. Germline assignment: CDR1 MNHNY and CDR2 SVGAGI (reference sequence). V shed 9 bases and J 2 bases; nucleotides not matched to a gene: 7. The CDR3 here is CASMRTGVNYGYTF. The CDR3 nucleotides read TGTGCCAGTATGAGGACAGGGGTCAACTATGGCTACACCTTC.

The CDR3 nucleotides are TGCGCCAGCAGCCAAGAGACCGGGACTACCAATGAGCAGTTCTTC. Translation gives CASSQETGTTNEQFF. This chain connects TRBV4-1 to TRBJ2-1, with TRBD2 matching over 7 bases. The germline CDR1 and CDR2 sequences are MGHRA and YSYEKL. V lost 0 bases to trimming and J lost 6 bases; unmatched junction nucleotides: 5. The CDR3 sequence is 15 residues long.

This sequence joins TRBV10-3 and TRBJ2-1; 9 nucleotides agree with TRBD2. J lost 3 bases, V lost 8 bases, and 8 bases had no gene match. Germline lookup yields CDR1 ENHRY and CDR2 SYGVKD. CDR3 length equals 15 residues. CDR3 sequence (DNA): TGTGCCATCCGCAGAGCTAGCGGGAACTACAATGAGCAGTTCTTC. Protein sequence: CAIRRASGNYNEQFF.